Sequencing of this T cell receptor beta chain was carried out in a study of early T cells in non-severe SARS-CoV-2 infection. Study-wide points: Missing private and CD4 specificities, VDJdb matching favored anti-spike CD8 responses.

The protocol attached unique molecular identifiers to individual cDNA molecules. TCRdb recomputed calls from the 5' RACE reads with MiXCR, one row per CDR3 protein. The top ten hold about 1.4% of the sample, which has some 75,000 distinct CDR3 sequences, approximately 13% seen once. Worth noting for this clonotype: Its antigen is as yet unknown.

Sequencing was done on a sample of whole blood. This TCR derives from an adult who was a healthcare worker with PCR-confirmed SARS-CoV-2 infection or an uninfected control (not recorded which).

The CDR3 sequence: CASSEGLAGMVDNEQFF. Written as DNA, the CDR3 is TGTGCCAGCAGTGAAGGTCTAGCCGGGATGGTTGACAATGAGCAGTTCTTC. The V and J genes are TRBV25-1 and TRBJ2-1, with a possible D match to TRBD2 (5 bases). Germline assignment: CDR1 MGHDK and CDR2 SYGVNS. The CDR3 is 17 amino acids. Trimming pared 2 bases from V and 5 bases from J, leaving 19 bases between.